This entry features one T cell receptor beta chain sequence. The sample belongs to a study of shared clonotypes between healthy human individuals. Sequencing was at deep level. The data were produced by immunoSEQ multiplex PCR, yet TCRdb's version contains in-frame clones alone and is incomplete. There are some 2.1 million clones in the sample; approximately 94% occur only once, and more than 0.95% lies in the top ten. The CDR3 spans 14 residues. In germline, CDR1 is SEHNR, CDR2 FQNEAQ (reference sequence). The ends were cut back, 1 base at V and 7 bases at J, with 13 bases in the middle. Naive CD8 cells lacked CD45RO, underwent positive selection for CCR7 and left out terminally differentiated effector memory CD45RA+ cells.

The sample was naive CD8+ T cells sorted from blood. V gene TRBV7-9 combines with J gene TRBJ1-1, with D perhaps matching TRBD1 (5 bases). This receptor was obtained from a man between 18 and 35 years old in good health. DNA of the CDR3: TGTGCCAGCAGCTTAGTAGGGGATGGCGGTGAAGCTTTCTTT. As protein: CASSLVGDGGEAFF.